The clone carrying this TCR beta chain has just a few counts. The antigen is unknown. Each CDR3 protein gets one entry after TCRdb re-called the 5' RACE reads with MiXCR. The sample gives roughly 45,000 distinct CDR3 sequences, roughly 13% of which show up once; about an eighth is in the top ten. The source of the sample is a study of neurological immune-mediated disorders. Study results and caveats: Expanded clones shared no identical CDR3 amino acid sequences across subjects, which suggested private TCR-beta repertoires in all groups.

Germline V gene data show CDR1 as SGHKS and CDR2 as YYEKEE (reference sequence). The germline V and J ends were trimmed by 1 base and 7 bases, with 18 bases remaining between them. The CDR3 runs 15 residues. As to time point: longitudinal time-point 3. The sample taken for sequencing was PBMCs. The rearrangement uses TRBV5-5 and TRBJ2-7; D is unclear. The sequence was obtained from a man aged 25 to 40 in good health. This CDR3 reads CASSLQTSIIGEQYF. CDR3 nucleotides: TGTGCCAGCAGCTTGCAGACGTCGATAATCGGGGAGCAGTACTTC.